The table lists the clone carrying this T cell receptor beta chain with a few counts. Assay used: immunoSEQ multiplex PCR; TCRdb lists only in-frame clones, some missing. The data hold about 210,000 clones, with over 60% observed a single time. The CDR3 covers 15 residues. V was clipped by 4 bases and J by 0 bases; unmatched bases: 3. Looked up from germline, CDR1 is MRHNA and CDR2 is SNTAGT. These data come from a study of blood T cell repertoires in COVID-19. About the research overall: Both acute and convalescent COVID-19 samples were obtained from the United States, Italy and Spain.

The receptor's source is a woman between 65 and 79 years old with acute or convalescent COVID-19. Sequenced sample: peripheral blood. The chain links TRBV6-4 to TRBJ1-2, with TRBD1 matching over 9 bases. CDR3 in amino acids: CASSGRDRANYGYTF. CDR3 in DNA: TGTGCCAGCAGTGGTAGGGACAGGGCTAACTATGGCTACACCTTC.